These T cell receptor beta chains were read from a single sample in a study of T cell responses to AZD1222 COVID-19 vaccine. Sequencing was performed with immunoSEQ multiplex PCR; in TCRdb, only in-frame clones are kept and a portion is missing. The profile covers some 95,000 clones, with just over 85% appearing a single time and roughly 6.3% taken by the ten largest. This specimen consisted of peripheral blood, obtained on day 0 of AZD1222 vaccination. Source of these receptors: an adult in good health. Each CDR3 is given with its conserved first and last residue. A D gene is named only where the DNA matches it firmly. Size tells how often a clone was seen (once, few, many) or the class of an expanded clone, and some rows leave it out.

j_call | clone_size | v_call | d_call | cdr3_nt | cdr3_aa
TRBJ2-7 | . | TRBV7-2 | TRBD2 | TGTGCCAGCCGAATAGCGGGGGCCTACGAGCAGTACTTC | CASRIAGAYEQYF
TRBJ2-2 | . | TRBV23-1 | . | TGCGCCAGCAGTCAATTGAACCCATCTACAGGGAACACCGGGGAGCTGTTTTTT | CASSQLNPSTGNTGELFF
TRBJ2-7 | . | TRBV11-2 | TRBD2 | TGTGCCAGCAGCTTAGTTCGGATAGCGGGAGGTCTCCACTCCTACGAGCAGTACTTC | CASSLVRIAGGLHSYEQYF
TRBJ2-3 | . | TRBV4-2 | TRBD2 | TGTGCCAGCAGCCGGGGCAAAGCGGGAGGGCCTGACACAGATACGCAGTATTTT | CASSRGKAGGPDTDTQYF
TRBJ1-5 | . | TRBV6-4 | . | TGTGCCAGCAGCACACAGATGGATCAGCCCCAGCATTTT | CASSTQMDQPQHF
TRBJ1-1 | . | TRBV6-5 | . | TGTGCCAGCAAACCGGGCCAAGCTTCTCCCACTGAAGCTTTCTTT | CASKPGQASPTEAFF
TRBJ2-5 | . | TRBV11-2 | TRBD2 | TGTGCCAGCAGCTTCCATCCGGGGGCAGCGGGAGGAGGAGAGACCCAGTACTTC | CASSFHPGAAGGGETQYF
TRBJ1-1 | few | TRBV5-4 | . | TGTGCCAGCAGCTTCCTGGAGGAGGGGAACACTGAAGCTTTCTTT | CASSFLEEGNTEAFF
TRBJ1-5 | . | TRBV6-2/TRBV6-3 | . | TGTGCCAGCAGTTACGAGGTCACCACCCCCCATCAGCCCCAGCATTTT | CASSYEVTTPHQPQHF
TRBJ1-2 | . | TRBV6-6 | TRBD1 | TGTGCCAGCAGCAGACAGGGAACCAGCTATGGCTACACCTTC | CASSRQGTSYGYTF
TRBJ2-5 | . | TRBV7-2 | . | TGTGCCAGCAGCTTAGGGTGGGGGGTACCCCAAGAGACCCAGTACTTC | CASSLGWGVPQETQYF
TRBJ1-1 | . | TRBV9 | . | TGTGCCAGCAGCGTAGGATGGAACACTGAAGCTTTCTTT | CASSVGWNTEAFF
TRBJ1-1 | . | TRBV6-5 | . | TGTGCCAGCAGTTACCCCGCGGGGCCACCCTTCTTT | CASSYPAGPPFF
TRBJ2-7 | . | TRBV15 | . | TGTGCCACCAGCAGAGATTTCAACTACGAGCAGTACTTC | CATSRDFNYEQYF
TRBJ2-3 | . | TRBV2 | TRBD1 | TGTGCCAGCCTAGGACAGGTCGTCACAGATACGCAGTATTTT | CASLGQVVTDTQYF
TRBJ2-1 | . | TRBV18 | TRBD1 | TGTGCCAGCTCACCGGATCCGGGACAGTACTACAATGAGCAGTTCTTC | CASSPDPGQYYNEQFF
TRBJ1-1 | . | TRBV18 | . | TGTGCCAGCTCACCTCGGGAGGGGGAAGCTTTCTTT | CASSPREGEAFF
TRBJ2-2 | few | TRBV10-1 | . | TGCGCCAGCAGTTTAGGGACCGGGGAGCTGTTTTTT | CASSLGTGELFF
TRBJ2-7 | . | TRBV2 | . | TGTGCCAGCAGTGAAAGCAGGTCCTACGAGCAGTACTTC | CASSESRSYEQYF
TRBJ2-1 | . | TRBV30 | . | TGTGCCTGGACGGGTATCTCAACGGATGAGCAGTTCTTC | CAWTGISTDEQFF
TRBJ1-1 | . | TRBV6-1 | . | TGTGCCAGCAGTGAAGACTTGGGGCTTGAAGCTTTCTTT | CASSEDLGLEAFF
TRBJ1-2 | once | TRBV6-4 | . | TGTGCCAGCAGAGCACAGGGAGCTAACTATGGCTACACCTTC | CASRAQGANYGYTF
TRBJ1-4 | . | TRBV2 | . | TGTGCCAGCAGTGCGTTAACAACTAATGAAAAACTGTTTTTT | CASSALTTNEKLFF
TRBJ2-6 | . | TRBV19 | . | TGTGCCAGTAGTACCATTCACGGGGGGGCCAACGTCCTGACTTTC | CASSTIHGGANVLTF
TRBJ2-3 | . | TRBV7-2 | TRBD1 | TGTGCCAGCAGCAACCGGGACAGGGGGTATACAGATACGCAGTATTTT | CASSNRDRGYTDTQYF
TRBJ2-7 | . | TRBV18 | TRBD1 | TGTGCCAGCTCACACGGGACAGGGGGCTCCTACGAGCAGTACTTC | CASSHGTGGSYEQYF
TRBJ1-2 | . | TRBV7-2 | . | TGTGCCAGCGCTCTCTCACGAGGAGGGAGCTATGGCTACACCTTC | CASALSRGGSYGYTF
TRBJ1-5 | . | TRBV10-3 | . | TGTGCCATCAGCCCTTGGGGGGTCAATCAGCCCCAGCATTTT | CAISPWGVNQPQHF
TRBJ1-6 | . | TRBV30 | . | TGTGCCTGGAGGGGGATTGTTAATTCACCCCTCCACTTT | CAWRGIVNSPLHF
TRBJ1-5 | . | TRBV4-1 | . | TGCGCCAGCAGCCAAGAACAGGGTAGGAATCAGCCCCAGCATTTT | CASSQEQGRNQPQHF
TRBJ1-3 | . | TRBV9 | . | TGTGCCAGCAGCGTAGGGTTGGGGAACACCATATATTTT | CASSVGLGNTIYF
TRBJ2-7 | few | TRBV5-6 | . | TGTGCCAGCAGCACTATGCTAGGGGCCGGACCAGGCGAGCAGTACTTC | CASSTMLGAGPGEQYF
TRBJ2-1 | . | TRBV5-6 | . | TGTGCCAGCAGCTTGGAGGGAGCGAATGAGCAGTTCTTC | CASSLEGANEQFF
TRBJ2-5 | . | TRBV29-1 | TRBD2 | TGCAGCGTTGGGCCTAGCGGGGGAGAGACCCAGTACTTC | CSVGPSGGETQYF
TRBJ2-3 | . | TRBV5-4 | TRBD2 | TGTGCCAGCAGCTTTAGCGGGGGGACCTCAGATACGCAGTATTTT | CASSFSGGTSDTQYF
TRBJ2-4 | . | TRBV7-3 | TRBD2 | TGTGCCAGCAGCTTAAAGACACTAGCGGGAAAGGAGGCCAAAAACATTCAGTACTTC | CASSLKTLAGKEAKNIQYF
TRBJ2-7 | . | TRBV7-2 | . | TGTGCCAGCAGCTTAGCCGGCGGGGCGAGGGAGCAGTACTTC | CASSLAGGAREQYF
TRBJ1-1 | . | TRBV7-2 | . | TGTGCCAGCAGCTTAAAACAGGGAGGTGAAGCTTTCTTT | CASSLKQGGEAFF
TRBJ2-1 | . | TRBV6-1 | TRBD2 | TGTGCCAGCAGTGAATCAACTAGCGGGAGGGTTGGAAAGCAGTTCTTC | CASSESTSGRVGKQFF
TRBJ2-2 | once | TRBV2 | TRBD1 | TGTGCCAGCAGGAGCCGGACAGGATCAACCGGGGAGCTGTTTTTT | CASRSRTGSTGELFF
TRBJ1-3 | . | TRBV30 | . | TGTGCCTGGAGTGACGACCCGGGACGCCGTGGAAACACCATATATTTT | CAWSDDPGRRGNTIYF
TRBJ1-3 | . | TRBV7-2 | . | TGTGCCAGCAGCTCACCCAGCTCTGGAAACACCATATATTTT | CASSSPSSGNTIYF